This entry concerns a single TCR beta chain. As originally analysed: Quantification of nucleated cells was approximated via reference gene primer amplification. Produced via immunoSEQ multiplex PCR; TCRdb's table is partial and in-frame only. V, J and clone size reflect that table, while D and trimming were determined from the DNA. In the table there are about 150,000 clones, 70% to 90% of which are singletons. The data originate from a study of blood T cell repertoires in COVID-19. Study-wide background: Whether acute or convalescent, the COVID-19 samples came from the United States, Italy and Spain. PBMCs, B-cell-depleted T cells, or T cells provided the cDNA or gDNA that made up the material.

Trimming removed 6 bases at V and 7 bases at J, with 7 bases between. CDR1 and CDR2 (germline): SGHTS, YDEGEE. This CDR3 comprises 10 residues. The chain employs TRBV5-8 and TRBJ1-2, with TRBD1 as a possible D gene (5 bases). The sample taken for sequencing was peripheral blood. The sequence came from a human donor with acute or convalescent COVID-19. The donor label of this sample is uncertain. The CDR3 protein is CASKRGGYTF. DNA of the CDR3: TGTGCCAGCAAAAGGGGTGGCTACACCTTC.